This T cell receptor beta chain was profiled in a study of shared clonotypes between healthy human individuals. Trimming shortened V by 3 bases and J by 3 bases, and 10 bases separated the two germline ends. This CDR3 region has 14 residues. Germline CDR1 and CDR2: MNHEY and SVGAGI. Approximately 210 ng DNA, approximately 31,000 T cell genomes, went into each sorted-subset replicate PCR. Sequenced by immunoSEQ multiplex PCR; TCRdb stores in-frame clones only, minus some. Of 1.5 million to 2.5 million clones listed, around 96% are singletons. Naive CD8 populations comprised CD45RO-negative cells positively selected for CCR7, excluding terminally differentiated effector memory CD45RA+ cells. To note about this clone: The same CDR3 also results from other DNA sequences found in this sample.

The sample comprised naive CD8+ T cells sorted from blood. J is TRBJ2-3 and V is TRBV6-5; tentatively, D is TRBD1 (5 bases). The sequence was obtained from a man between 18 and 29 years old in good health. The CDR3 protein is CASSYGQGTDTQYF. The CDR3 DNA reads TGTGCCAGCAGTTATGGGCAGGGAACAGATACGCAGTATTTT.